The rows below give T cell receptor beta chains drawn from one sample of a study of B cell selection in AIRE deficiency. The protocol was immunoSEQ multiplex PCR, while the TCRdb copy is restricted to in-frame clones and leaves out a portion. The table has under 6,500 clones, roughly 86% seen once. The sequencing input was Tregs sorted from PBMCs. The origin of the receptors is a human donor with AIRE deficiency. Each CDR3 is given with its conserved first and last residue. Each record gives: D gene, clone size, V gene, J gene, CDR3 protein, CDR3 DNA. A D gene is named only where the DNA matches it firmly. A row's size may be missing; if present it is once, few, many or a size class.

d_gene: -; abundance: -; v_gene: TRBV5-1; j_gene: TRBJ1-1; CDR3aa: CASSLDLDRSGAFF; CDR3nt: TGCGCCAGCAGCCTGGACTTGGACAGATCTGGAGCTTTCTTT
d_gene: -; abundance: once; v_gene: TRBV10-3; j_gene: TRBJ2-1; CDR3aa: CAILSESTYNEQFF; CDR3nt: TGTGCCATCCTATCGGAGTCCACCTACAATGAGCAGTTCTTC
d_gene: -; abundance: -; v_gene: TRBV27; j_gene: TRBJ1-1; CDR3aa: CASREGVSNTEAFF; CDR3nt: TGTGCCAGCAGGGAGGGTGTATCGAACACTGAAGCTTTCTTT
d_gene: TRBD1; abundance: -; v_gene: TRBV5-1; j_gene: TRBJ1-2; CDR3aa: CASSLVGQNYGYTF; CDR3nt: TGCGCCAGCAGCTTGGTGGGACAGAACTATGGCTACACCTTC
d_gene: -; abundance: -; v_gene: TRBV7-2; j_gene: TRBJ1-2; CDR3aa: CASSYSTGNYGYTF; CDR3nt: TGTGCCAGCAGCTACAGCACGGGCAACTATGGCTACACCTTC
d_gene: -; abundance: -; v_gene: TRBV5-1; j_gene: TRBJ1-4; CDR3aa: CASSLGWAKEKLFF; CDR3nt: TGCGCCAGCAGCTTGGGATGGGCAAAGGAAAAACTGTTTTTT
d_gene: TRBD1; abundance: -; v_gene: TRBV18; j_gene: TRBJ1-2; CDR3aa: CASSGGTGSLYGYNF; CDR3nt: TGTGCCAGCTCAGGAGGGACAGGCTCGCTCTATGGCTACAACTTC
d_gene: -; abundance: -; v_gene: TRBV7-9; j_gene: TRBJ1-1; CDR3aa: CASSLRWNTEAFF; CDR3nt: TGTGCCAGCAGCTTAAGGTGGAACACTGAAGCTTTCTTT
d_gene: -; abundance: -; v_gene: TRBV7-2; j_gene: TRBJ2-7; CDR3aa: CASSLVGLEQYF; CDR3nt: TGTGCCAGCAGCTTAGTAGGGCTTGAGCAGTACTTC
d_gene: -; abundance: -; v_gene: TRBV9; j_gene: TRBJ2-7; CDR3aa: CASSAHTGMYYEQYF; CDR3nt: TGTGCCAGCAGCGCCCATACAGGGATGTACTACGAGCAGTACTTC
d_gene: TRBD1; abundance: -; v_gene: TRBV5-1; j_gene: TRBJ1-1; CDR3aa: CASSLKGQGDTEAFF; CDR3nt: TGCGCCAGCAGCTTGAAGGGACAGGGGGACACTGAAGCTTTCTTT
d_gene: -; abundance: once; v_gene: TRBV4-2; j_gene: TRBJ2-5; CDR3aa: CASSLGPTEETQYF; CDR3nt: TGTGCCAGCAGCTTAGGGCCGACGGAAGAGACCCAGTACTTC
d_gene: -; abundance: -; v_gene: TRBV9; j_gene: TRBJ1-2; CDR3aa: CASSHPSGYTF; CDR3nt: TGTGCCAGCAGCCACCCGAGTGGCTACACCTTC
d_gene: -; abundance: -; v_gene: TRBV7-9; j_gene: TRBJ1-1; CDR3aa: CASSLGQNTEAFF; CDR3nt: TGTGCCAGCAGCTTAGGTCAGAACACTGAAGCTTTCTTT
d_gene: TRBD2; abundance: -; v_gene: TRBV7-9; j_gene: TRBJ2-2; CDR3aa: CASSFSLAGSTGELFF; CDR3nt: TGTGCCAGCAGCTTTAGCCTAGCGGGGAGCACCGGGGAGCTGTTTTTT
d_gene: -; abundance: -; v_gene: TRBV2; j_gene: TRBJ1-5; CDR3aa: CASSLASNQPQHF; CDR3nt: TGTGCCAGCAGTCTAGCTAGCAATCAGCCCCAGCATTTT
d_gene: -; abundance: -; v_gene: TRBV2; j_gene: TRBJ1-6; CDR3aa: CASSGDRGGNSPLHF; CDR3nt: TGTGCCAGCAGTGGCGATAGGGGAGGTAATTCACCCCTCCACTTT
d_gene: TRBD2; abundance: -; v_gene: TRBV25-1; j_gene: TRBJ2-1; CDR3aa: CASSELSTSGNEQFF; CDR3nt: TGTGCCAGCAGTGAATTGAGTACTAGCGGGAATGAGCAGTTCTTC
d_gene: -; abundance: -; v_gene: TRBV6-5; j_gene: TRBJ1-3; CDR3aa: CASSYGGGTGNTIYF; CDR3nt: TGTGCCAGCAGTTACGGCGGGGGAACTGGAAACACCATATATTTT
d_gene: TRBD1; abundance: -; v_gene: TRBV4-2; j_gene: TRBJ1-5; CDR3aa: CASSPGGQGNQPQHF; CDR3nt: TGTGCCAGCAGCCCAGGGGGCCAGGGCAATCAGCCCCAGCATTTT
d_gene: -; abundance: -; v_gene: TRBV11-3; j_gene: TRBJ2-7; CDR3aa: CASSLTHNGINEQYF; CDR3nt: TGTGCCAGCAGCTTAACCCACAACGGGATAAACGAGCAGTACTTC
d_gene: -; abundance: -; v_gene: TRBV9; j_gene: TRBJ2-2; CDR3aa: CASSVVVAGNLEGELFF; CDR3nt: TGTGCCAGCAGCGTAGTTGTGGCGGGAAACCTGGAGGGGGAGCTGTTTTTT
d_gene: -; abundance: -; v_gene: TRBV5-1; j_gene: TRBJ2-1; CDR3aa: CASSLAPDTYNEQFF; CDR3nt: TGCGCCAGCAGCTTGGCTCCAGATACCTACAATGAGCAGTTCTTC
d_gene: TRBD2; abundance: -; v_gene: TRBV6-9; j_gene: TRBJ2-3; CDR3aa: CASSPGTSGRPAF; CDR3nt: TGTGCCAGCAGTCCCGGGACTAGCGGGAGGCCAGCGTTT
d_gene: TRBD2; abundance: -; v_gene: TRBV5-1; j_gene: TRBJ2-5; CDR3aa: CASSPRTSWETQYF; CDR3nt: TGCGCCAGCAGCCCGAGGACTAGCTGGGAGACCCAGTACTTC
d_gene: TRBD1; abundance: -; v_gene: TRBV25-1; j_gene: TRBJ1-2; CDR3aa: CASSELGQNRGYTF; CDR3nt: TGTGCCAGCAGTGAATTGGGACAGAATAGGGGCTACACCTTC
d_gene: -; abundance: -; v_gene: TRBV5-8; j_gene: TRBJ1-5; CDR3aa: CASSFTILGNQPQHF; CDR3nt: TGTGCCAGCAGCTTTACAATATTAGGCAATCAGCCCCAGCATTTT
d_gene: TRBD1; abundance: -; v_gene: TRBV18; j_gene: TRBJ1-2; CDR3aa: CASSPQGTGVYGYTF; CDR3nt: TGTGCCAGCTCACCTCAAGGGACAGGGGTCTATGGCTACACCTTC
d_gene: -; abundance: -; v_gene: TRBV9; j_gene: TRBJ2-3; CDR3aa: CASGTSWGTDTQYF; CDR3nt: TGTGCCAGCGGCACTAGCTGGGGCACAGATACGCAGTATTTT
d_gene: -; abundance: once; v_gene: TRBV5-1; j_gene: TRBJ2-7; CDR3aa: CASSRLGENYEQYF; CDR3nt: TGCGCCAGCAGCCGGTTGGGGGAGAACTACGAGCAGTACTTC
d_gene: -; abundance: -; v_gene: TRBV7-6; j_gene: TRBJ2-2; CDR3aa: CASSLGATGELFF; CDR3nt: TGTGCCAGCAGCTTAGGGGCGACCGGGGAGCTGTTTTTT
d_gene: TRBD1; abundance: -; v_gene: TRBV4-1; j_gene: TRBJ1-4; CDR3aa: CASSLRTVDRELFF; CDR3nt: TGCGCCAGCAGCCTTCGGACAGTAGACAGGGAACTGTTTTTT
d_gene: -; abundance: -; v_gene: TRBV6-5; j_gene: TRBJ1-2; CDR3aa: CASSKSADYGYTF; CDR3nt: TGTGCCAGCAGTAAATCCGCGGACTATGGCTACACCTTC
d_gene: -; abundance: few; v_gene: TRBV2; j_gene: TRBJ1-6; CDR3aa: CASSEGSVSFVGYNSPLHF; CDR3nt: TGTGCCAGCAGTGAAGGGTCAGTTTCTTTTGTCGGCTATAATTCACCCCTCCACTTT
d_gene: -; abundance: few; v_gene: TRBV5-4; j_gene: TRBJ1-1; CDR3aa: CASSPQGLNTEAFF; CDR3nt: TGTGCCAGCAGCCCACAGGGCTTGAACACTGAAGCTTTCTTT
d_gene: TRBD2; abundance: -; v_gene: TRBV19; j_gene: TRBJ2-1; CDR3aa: CASSILSGGVKYNEQFF; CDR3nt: TGTGCCAGTAGTATTCTCAGCGGGGGGGTAAAATACAATGAGCAGTTCTTC
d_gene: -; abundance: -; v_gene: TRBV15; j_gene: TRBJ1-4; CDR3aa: CATSRDRPDRLFF; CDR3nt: TGTGCCACCAGCAGAGATCGCCCCGATAGGCTGTTTTTT
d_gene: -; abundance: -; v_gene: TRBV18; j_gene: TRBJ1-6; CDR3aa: CASSPRTSNSPLHF; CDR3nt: TGTGCCAGCTCACCAAGGACGAGCAATTCACCCCTCCACTTT
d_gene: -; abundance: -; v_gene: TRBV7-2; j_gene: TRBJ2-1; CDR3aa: CASSLRPPGGGLFRMVF; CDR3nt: TGTGCCAGCAGCTTGCGTCCTCCTGGGGGCGGCTTATTCAGGATGGTCTTC
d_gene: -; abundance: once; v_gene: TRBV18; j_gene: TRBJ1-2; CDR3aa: CASSPQMMTNYGYTF; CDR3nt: TGTGCCAGCTCACCCCAAATGATGACCAACTATGGCTACACCTTC
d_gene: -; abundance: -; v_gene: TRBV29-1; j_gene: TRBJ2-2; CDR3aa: CSVGTANTGELFF; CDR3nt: TGCAGCGTTGGAACAGCGAACACCGGGGAGCTGTTTTTT
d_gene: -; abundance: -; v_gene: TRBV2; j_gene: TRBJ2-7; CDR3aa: CASSKGHLSYEQYF; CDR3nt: TGTGCCAGCAGTAAGGGACACCTCTCCTACGAGCAGTACTTC
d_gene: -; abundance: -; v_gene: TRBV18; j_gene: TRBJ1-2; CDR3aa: CASSPQEFGGYTF; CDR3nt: TGTGCCAGCTCACCACAGGAATTCGGTGGCTACACCTTC
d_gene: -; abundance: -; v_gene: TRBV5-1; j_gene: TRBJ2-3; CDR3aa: CASSLARGGTQYF; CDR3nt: TGCGCCAGCAGCTTGGCCAGGGGGGGTACGCAGTATTTT
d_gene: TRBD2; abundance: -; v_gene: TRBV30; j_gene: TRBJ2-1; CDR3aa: CAWKGLAGGYNEQFF; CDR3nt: TGTGCCTGGAAGGGACTAGCGGGGGGGTACAATGAGCAGTTCTTC
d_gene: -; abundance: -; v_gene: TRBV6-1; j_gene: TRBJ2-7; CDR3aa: CASSLHYEQYF; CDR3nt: TGTGCCAGCAGTCTCCATTACGAGCAGTACTTC
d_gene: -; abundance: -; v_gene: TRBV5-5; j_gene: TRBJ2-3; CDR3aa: CASSWSWGASSDTQYF; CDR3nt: TGTGCCAGCAGCTGGAGCTGGGGGGCGTCGTCGGATACGCAGTATTTT
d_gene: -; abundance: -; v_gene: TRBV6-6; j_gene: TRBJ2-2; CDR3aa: CASSYSLSGELFF; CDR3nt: TGTGCCAGCAGTTACTCCCTATCCGGGGAGCTGTTTTTT
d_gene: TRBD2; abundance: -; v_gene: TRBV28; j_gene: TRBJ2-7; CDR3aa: CASTTGLDMYEQYF; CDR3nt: TGTGCCAGCACCACGGGACTAGATATGTACGAGCAGTACTTC
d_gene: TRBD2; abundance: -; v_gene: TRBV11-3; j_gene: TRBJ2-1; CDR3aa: CASSLISSGPYNEQFF; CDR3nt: TGTGCCAGCAGCTTAATATCTAGCGGGCCCTACAATGAGCAGTTCTTC
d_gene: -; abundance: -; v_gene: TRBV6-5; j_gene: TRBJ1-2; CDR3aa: CASSSGHYGYTF; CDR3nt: TGTGCCAGCAGTTCGGGTCACTATGGCTACACCTTC
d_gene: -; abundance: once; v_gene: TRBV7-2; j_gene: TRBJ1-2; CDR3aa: CASSLDREGGGYTF; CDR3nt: TGTGCCAGCAGCTTAGACAGGGAGGGAGGGGGCTACACCTTC
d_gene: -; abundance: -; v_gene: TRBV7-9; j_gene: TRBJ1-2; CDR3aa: CASSPVRGQDGYTF; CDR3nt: TGTGCCAGCAGCCCTGTCCGGGGGCAGGATGGCTACACCTTC
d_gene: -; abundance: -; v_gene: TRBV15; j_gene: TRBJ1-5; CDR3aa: CATSRDGLQPQHF; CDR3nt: TGTGCCACCAGCAGAGATGGCCTTCAGCCCCAGCATTTT
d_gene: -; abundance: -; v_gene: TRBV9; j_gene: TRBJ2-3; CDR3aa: CASSVVGTDTQYF; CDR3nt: TGTGCCAGCAGCGTAGTAGGCACAGATACGCAGTATTTT